The clone carrying this T cell receptor beta chain has only a few counts. The CDR3 extends over 15 amino acids. Losses at the gene ends were 2 bases for V and 0 bases for J; bases not matched to a gene: 5. Germline V gene lookup returns CDR1 SGDLS and CDR2 YYNGEE. One entry per CDR3 protein, called by TCRdb with MiXCR from the RT-PCR reads. The table has more than 550,000 distinct CDR3 sequences, approximately 15% seen once. The TCR originated in a female donor in good health, serving as a healthy control. Sequencing was carried out using memory CD4+ T cells from blood. J is TRBJ2-7 and V is TRBV9, with 7 nucleotides matching TRBD1. In DNA, the CDR3 is TGTGCCAGCAGCGTTACAGGGGTCAGCTCCTACGAGCAGTACTTC. Protein product: CASSVTGVSSYEQYF.